Reported below is one TCR beta chain. This record belongs to a study of blood T cell repertoires in COVID-19. In the original analysis: Amplification with reference gene primers provided the estimates of nucleated cell counts. Some clones are missing from TCRdb's copy, which holds only in-frame ones; the method was immunoSEQ multiplex PCR. V, J and clone size derive from that table, while D and trimming were established from the DNA sequence. This table holds 150,000 to 200,000 clones, roughly 80% found once. V lost 2 bases to trimming and J lost 4 bases; unmatched junction nucleotides: 7. Germline CDR1 and CDR2: MGHRA and YSYEKL. The CDR3 has 15 residues. Followed over time, Seattle patients had been enrolled while infection was active.

The receptor was derived from a woman in her thirties or forties with COVID-19, enrolled during active disease. The sequenced sample consisted of peripheral blood. The chain carries TRBV4-1 and TRBJ2-5; the match to TRBD1 covers 7 bases. CDR3 sequence: CASSQQGVMGETQYF. The CDR3, as DNA: TGCGCCAGCAGCCAACAGGGGGTAATGGGAGAGACCCAGTACTTC.